A single sample gave rise to the 14 T cell receptor beta chains below, sequenced in a study of blood T cells in healthy people across ages. For the second PCR, which ran for about 7 to 11 cycles, a sample-barcoded 5' primer and a J-beta primer mix were used. TCRdb independently ran MiXCR on the 5' RACE reads; one entry per CDR3 protein. The sample lists about 780,000 distinct CDR3 sequences, less than 60% occurring once. What was sequenced was blood. Receptors originate from a man older than 75 in good health.

The table lists this clonotype with a count of one. Compared with germline, one end of the junction differs, possibly owing to a read error. The chain uses TRBV7-2 and TRBJ2-3; TRBD1 aligns across 8 bases. This CDR3 contains 16 residues. Germline V CDR1 and CDR2: SGHTA, FQGNSA. The CDR3 sequence: CASSIASQGATDTQYF. The CDR3 bases are TGTGCCAGCAGCATAGCATCGCAGGGGGCCACAGATACGCAGTATTTT.

The rearrangement uses TRBV3-1 and TRBJ1-1; 9 nucleotides match TRBD1. This CDR3 is built from 15 residues. CDR1 and CDR2 from the germline V gene are LGHDT and YNNKEL (reference sequence). V lost 4 bases to trimming and J lost 4 bases; unmatched junction nucleotides: 7. For the CDR3, the DNA is TGTGCCAGCAGCCCGCCCGGGACAGGGACCACTGAAGCTTTCTTT. Amino acids: CASSPPGTGTTEAFF.

This chain joins TRBV2 and TRBJ1-5; a weak D match, TRBD1 (6 bases). The CDR3 spans 15 residues. Germline V gene data show CDR1 as SNHLY and CDR2 as FYNNEI. V was shortened by 7 bases and J by 3 bases, with 16 bases between the two germline ends. Here the CDR3 reads CASTLQGPTNQPQHF. The CDR3 DNA reads as TGTGCCAGCACCCTACAGGGCCCCACCAATCAGCCCCAGCATTTT.

This clonotype was counted once. The rearrangement links TRBV12-3 or TRBV12-4 to TRBJ2-7; 9 bases line up with TRBD2. V gave up 5 bases and J gave up 7 bases; unmatched junction bases: 12. The CDR3 is 15 residues long. This CDR3 reads CASSRPGLASNEQYF. For the CDR3, the DNA is TGTGCCAGCAGTCGTCCGGGACTAGCCTCCAATGAGCAGTACTTC.

This clonotype was picked up many times. It may be a read error: a sequence one base away is much more abundant. The V gene is TRBV7-9, the J gene TRBJ2-5; a weak D match, TRBD2 (6 bases). CDR1 and CDR2 from the germline V gene are SEHNR and FQNEAQ (reference sequence). This CDR3 is built from 13 residues. The germline V and J ends were trimmed by 1 base and 11 bases, with 14 bases remaining between them. The CDR3 sequence: CASSLVGGSEQYF. In nucleotides, the CDR3 is TGTGCCAGCAGCTTAGTGGGAGGCAGTGAGCAGTACTTC.

For this clonotype: The DNA is left out, because the CDR3 cannot be placed on it with certainty; the CDR3 is given as TCRdb lists it. The V and J genes are TRBV5-1 and TRBJ2-7; TRBD1 is taken as the D call from the table, unchecked against the DNA. Inclusive of both ends, the CDR3 amounts to 15 amino acids. Per the germline V gene, CDR1 is SGHRS and CDR2 is YFSETQ. CDR3 residues: CASSFGQGGIDEQYF.

The table lists this clonotype with many counts. An end of the junction does not agree with germline; a read error may underlie this. CDR3 sequence (DNA): TGTGCCAGCAGTTTAGTGGCGGGAGCAGATACGCAGTATTTT. Protein sequence: CASSLVAGADTQYF. V and J are TRBV5-1 and TRBJ2-3; 7 bases match TRBD2. Germline CDR1 is SGHRS and CDR2 is YFSETQ. This CDR3 region has 14 residues.

This chain links TRBV20-1 with TRBJ2-5; possible D gene TRBD2, 7 bases. This CDR3 comprises 15 residues. Trimming cost V 2 bases and J 4 bases, with 17 bases left between them. CDR1 is DFQATT, CDR2 SNEGSKA, per germline (reference sequence). The chain's CDR3 is CSARPIRGGGETQYF. As DNA, the CDR3 is TGCAGTGCTAGACCGATTAGAGGGGGGGGAGAGACCCAGTACTTC.

The genes are TRBV9 and TRBJ1-1, with a tentative D call TRBD1 (5 bases). The CDR3 runs to 14 residues. The V and J ends lost 1 base and 4 bases respectively, with 11 bases between them. The germline V gene has CDR1 SGDLS and CDR2 YYNGEE. CDR3 nucleotides: TGTGCCAGCAGCGTACTACAGGAAGGCACTGAAGCTTTCTTT. It codes for CASSVLQEGTEAFF.

The chain couples TRBV7-9 to TRBJ2-3, with D perhaps TRBD1 or TRBD2 (7 bases each). The CDR3 has 17 amino acids. Germline CDR1 is SEHNR and CDR2 is FQNEAQ (reference sequence). V lost 5 bases and J lost 2, with 20 bases in between. CDR3 protein: CASSQGRQGGDTDTQYF. The CDR3 nucleotides are TGTGCCAGCAGCCAAGGACGACAGGGAGGGGACACAGATACGCAGTATTTT. The entire variable domain, with the rest obtained from reference TRBV7-9 and TRBJ2-3, is as follows: DTGVSQNPRHKITKRGQNVTFRCDPISEHNRLYWYRQTLGQGPEFLTYFQNEAQLEKSRLLSDRFSAERPKGSFSTLEIQRTEQGDSAMYLCASSQGRQGGDTDTQYFGPGTRLTVL.

This clonotype has a count of ten or more. The V gene is TRBV28, the J gene TRBJ2-3; 10 nucleotides align to TRBD2. The CDR3 is 15 amino acids. The V gene's germline CDR1 is MDHEN and CDR2 SYDVKM. V shed 3 bases and J 6 bases; nucleotides not matched to a gene: 6. The CDR3 here is CASSFGLAGVDTQYF. In DNA, the CDR3 is TGTGCCAGCAGTTTCGGCCTAGCGGGAGTTGATACGCAGTATTTT. The variable domain in full, completed from reference TRBV28 and TRBJ2-3, reads DVKVTQSSRYLVKRTGEKVFLECVQDMDHENMFWYRQDPGLGLRLIYFSYDVKMKEKGDIPEGYSVSREKKERFSLILESASTNQTSMYLCASSFGLAGVDTQYFGPGTRLTVL.

The gene calls are TRBV29-1 and TRBJ2-1, with D unclear. The J call may be wrong; the DNA end is better matched by TRBJ2-7. Germline CDR1 and CDR2: SQVTM and ANQGSEA. The length of the CDR3 is 12 residues. The CDR3 bases are TGCAGCGTTGGCTCGGAGTACAATGAGCAGTACTTC. This translates into CSVGSEYNEQYF.

CDR3 nucleotides: TGCGCCAGCAGCTTAACTACTCGGGAAGATACGCAGTATTTT. This translates into CASSLTTREDTQYF. The V call is TRBV5-1, the J call TRBJ2-3; TRBD2 might be the D (5 bases). The V gene's germline CDR1 is SGHRS and CDR2 YFSETQ. V gave up 2 bases and J gave up 5 bases, with 12 bases separating them. The CDR3 has 14 amino acids.

The chain combines TRBV27 with TRBJ2-5, with 10 nucleotides matching TRBD2. Germline-derived CDR1 and CDR2 are MNHEY and SMNVEV (reference sequence). The CDR3 sequence is 16 residues long. The V and J ends lost 5 bases and 2 bases, in that order; junction bases with no gene match: 8. In nucleotides, the CDR3 is TGTGCCAGCAGTCCCTTGGAGCGGGAGGGGCAAGAGACCCAGTACTTC. Its translation is CASSPLEREGQETQYF.